One sample yielded the 26 T cell receptor beta chains listed below, sequenced in a study of T cell responses to AZD1222 COVID-19 vaccine. This table comes from immunoSEQ multiplex PCR, and its TCRdb copy is limited to in-frame clones, with some not included. The sample lists approximately 110,000 clones; approximately 85% were seen once. Sequenced material: peripheral blood, taken 28 days after the second AZD1222 dose. Every receptor here comes from an adult who received the AZD1222 COVID-19 vaccine.

For the CDR3, the DNA is TGTGCCAGCTCACCAGGACAGGGGGCCACTGAAGCTTTCTTT. This sequence encodes CASSPGQGATEAFF. This chain connects TRBV18 to TRBJ1-1; the match to TRBD1 covers 11 bases. After removal of 2 bases from V and 4 bases from J, the junction contained 0 bases not matched to a gene. The CDR3 has 14 amino acids. The germline V gene encodes CDR1 KGHSH and CDR2 LQKENI.

The gene calls are TRBV28 and TRBJ1-2; D is unresolved. The CDR3 loop spans 13 amino acids. Trimming removed 5 bases from V and 1 base from J, with 8 bases in between. Germline CDR1 and CDR2: MDHEN and SYDVKM. DNA of the CDR3: TGTGCCAGCAGTATAACCAATAACTATGGCTACACCTTC. The encoded protein is CASSITNNYGYTF.

The CDR3 spells CATYSGTSGYEQYF. In DNA, the CDR3 is TGTGCCACCTACTCCGGGACTAGTGGCTACGAGCAGTACTTC. The V call is TRBV6-5, the J call TRBJ2-7; 8 nucleotides agree with TRBD2. The CDR3 is 14 amino acids. With 10 bases clipped from V and 3 bases from J, the junction kept 11 bases outside the gene matches. Germline values: CDR1 MNHEY, CDR2 SVGAGI.

The chain has TRBV6-6 and TRBJ1-4, with D possibly being TRBD1 (5 bases). This CDR3 comprises 13 residues. With 2 bases removed from V and 8 bases from J, the gap between germline ends came to 9 bases. The germline CDR1 and CDR2 sequences are MNHNY and SVGAGI (reference sequence). The CDR3 loop reads CASSYAQEEKLFF. The CDR3 DNA is TGTGCCAGCAGTTACGCACAGGAAGAAAAACTGTTTTTT.

This chain links TRBV19 with TRBJ1-1, with 7 bases lining up with TRBD1. Germline V gene lookup returns CDR1 LNHDA and CDR2 SQIVND (reference sequence). This CDR3 spans 17 amino acids. V shed 3 bases, J shed 2 bases, and the junction held 12 bases outside the gene matches. The CDR3 DNA reads TGTGCCAGTAGTATCCCCGCCGGGGGACAGTCCAACACTGAAGCTTTCTTT. Its translation: CASSIPAGGQSNTEAFF.

The V and J genes are TRBV7-8 and TRBJ1-6, with a possible D match to TRBD1 (5 bases). The CDR3 totals 14 residues. The germline V gene has CDR1 SGHVS and CDR2 FQNEAQ. V lost 3 bases and J 6 bases, leaving 9 bases between the germline ends. CDR3 nucleotides: TGTGCCAGCAGCTTGCGGCAGGGTAATTCACCCCTCCACTTT. It encodes CASSLRQGNSPLHF.

This sequence joins TRBV30 and TRBJ1-5; TRBD1 is a possible D gene (6 bases). Trimming left V 2 bases short and J 5 bases short, with 10 bases between. This CDR3 has 13 residues. From germline, CDR1 is GTSNPN and CDR2 SVGIG (reference sequence). In nucleotides, the CDR3 is TGTGCCTGGAGTTTGGGGGCAGATCAGCCCCAGCATTTT. Its translation: CAWSLGADQPQHF.

The gene calls are TRBV3-1 (or the pseudogene TRBV3-2) and TRBJ2-7; D not certain. Germline V gene lookup returns CDR1 LGHDT and CDR2 YNNKEL (reference sequence). There are 14 residues in the CDR3. Deletions cut 1 base from V and 7 bases from J, with 14 bases between. The CDR3 DNA follows: TGTGCCAGCAGCCAAGGGCTACCCCCCGGAGAGCAGTACTTC. Translating it yields CASSQGLPPGEQYF.

This sequence joins TRBV14 and TRBJ1-4, with D possibly matching TRBD1 (5 bases). This CDR3 contains 14 residues. Per germline, CDR1 SGHDN and CDR2 FVKESK. Deletions cut 6 bases from V and 8 bases from J, with 16 bases between. In nucleotides, the CDR3 is TGTGCCAGCAGTTCCGTTGGTGGGGGAGAAAAACTGTTTTTT. The encoded protein is CASSSVGGGEKLFF.

The V gene is TRBV7-9, the J gene TRBJ1-2; 7 bases map to TRBD1. The CDR3 contains 15 residues. V dropped 4 bases and J dropped 2; count of bases not matched to a gene: 7. Germline V gene lookup returns CDR1 SEHNR and CDR2 FQNEAQ (reference sequence). The CDR3 reads CASSSRDSANYGYTF. CDR3 sequence (DNA): TGTGCCAGCAGCTCCAGGGACAGCGCCAACTATGGCTACACCTTC.

The rearrangement links TRBV29-1 to TRBJ1-5; D is unresolved. Germline V gene sequence: CDR1 SQVTM, CDR2 ANQGSEA. The CDR3 extends over 15 amino acids. V lost 4 bases, J lost 5 bases, and 18 bases lay in between. CDR3 in amino acids: CSVVLGSGSYQPQHF. Here the CDR3 DNA reads TGCAGCGTTGTTCTGGGGTCCGGGAGCTATCAGCCCCAGCATTTT.

The chain joins TRBV7-9 to TRBJ2-1; 10 nucleotides agree with TRBD2. The junction had 7 bases not matched to a gene; V was cut back by 6 bases and J by 5 bases. Germline-derived CDR1 and CDR2 are SEHNR and FQNEAQ (reference sequence). The length of the CDR3 is 15 residues. CDR3 sequence reads: CASRVAGGPHNEQFF. CDR3 coding DNA: TGTGCCAGCAGAGTAGCGGGGGGCCCCCACAATGAGCAGTTCTTC.

V usage is TRBV27 and J usage is TRBJ2-1; D is possibly TRBD2 (6 bases). Trimming removed 4 bases from V and 7 bases from J, with 20 bases in between. Germline assignment: CDR1 MNHEY and CDR2 SMNVEV (reference sequence). The CDR3 totals 16 residues. The CDR3 bases are TGTGCCAGCAGTTCTCAGAGGACGGGGGTTGTAAATGAGCAGTTCTTC. Protein: CASSSQRTGVVNEQFF.

This clone was counted once. CDR3 nucleotide sequence: TGTGCCTGGAGTAGGACAGGGGATCAGCCCCAGCATTTT. It is translated as CAWSRTGDQPQHF. This chain links TRBV30 with TRBJ1-5, with 9 bases identical to TRBD1. Per the germline V gene, CDR1 is GTSNPN and CDR2 is SVGIG (reference sequence). V was clipped by 2 bases and J by 5 bases; unmatched bases: 1. This CDR3 has 13 amino acids.

In its sample, this clone was seen a few times. The gene calls are TRBV12-5 and TRBJ1-1, with D perhaps matching TRBD1 (6 bases). V lost 1 base and J lost 11, with 11 bases in between. Germline V gives CDR1 LGHNT, CDR2 FRNRAP. This CDR3 region has 12 residues. In nucleotides, the CDR3 is TGTGCTAGTGGTTTGGAGACAGGTGGGGCTTTCTTT. Amino acid sequence: CASGLETGGAFF.

This clone showed up just a few times. V usage is TRBV15 and J usage is TRBJ1-1; 7 bases line up with TRBD1. Losses at the gene ends were 0 bases for V and 1 base for J; bases not matched to a gene: 5. The CDR3 runs 16 residues. Germline CDR1 and CDR2: LNHNV and YYDKDF (reference sequence). The CDR3 DNA follows: TGTGCCACCAGCAGAGACCCGAACAGGGGGAACACTGAAGCTTTCTTT. It translates to CATSRDPNRGNTEAFF. The complete variable domain, with remaining parts taken from reference TRBV15 and TRBJ1-1, reads DAMVIQNPRYQVTQFGKPVTLSCSQTLNHNVMYWYQQKSSQAPKLLFHYYDKDFNNEADTPDNFQSRRPNTSFCFLDIRSPGLGDTAMYLCATSRDPNRGNTEAFFGQGTRLTVV.

This rearrangement joins TRBV11-2 to TRBJ2-3; the match to TRBD1 covers 7 bases. Germline V CDR1 and CDR2: SGHAT, FQNNGV. V lost 1 base, J lost 3 bases, and 1 base stayed unmatched. This CDR3 is 14 amino acids long. DNA for the CDR3: TGTGCCAGCAGCTTAGTACAGGGGACAGATACGCAGTATTTT. Translated: CASSLVQGTDTQYF.

The V call is TRBV19, the J call TRBJ2-3, with 7 positions matching TRBD2. The V segment lost 6 bases and the J segment 5 bases; nucleotides outside the gene matches: 8. This CDR3 region has 14 residues. Germline V lookup: CDR1 LNHDA, CDR2 SQIVND (reference sequence). Here the CDR3 reads CASRPGLEVDTQYF. CDR3 nucleotide sequence: TGTGCCAGTAGACCCGGACTAGAGGTAGATACGCAGTATTTT.

The rearrangement links TRBV28 to TRBJ1-3; D gene unclear. The V and J ends lost 7 bases and 4 bases respectively, with 11 bases between them. This CDR3 is 13 amino acids long. Germline loops: CDR1 MDHEN, CDR2 SYDVKM. The CDR3 DNA reads as TGTGCCAGCATTGAATTTACCGGAAACACCATATATTTT. Protein: CASIEFTGNTIYF.

The V call is TRBV6-5, the J call TRBJ1-2; D is unclear. In germline, CDR1 is MNHEY, CDR2 SVGAGI. The CDR3 consists of 12 residues. The V end lost 3 bases, the J end lost 6 bases, and 8 bases lay between the germline ends. The CDR3 region has the DNA TGTGCCAGCAGTTATGGCCGTGATGGCTACACCTTC. Encoded protein: CASSYGRDGYTF.

In DNA form, the CDR3 reads TGTGCCAGCAGCCTCGCAGCTACGAACACCGGGGAGCTGTTTTTT. Protein sequence: CASSLAATNTGELFF. The genes are TRBV11-3 and TRBJ2-2; unclear D gene. The CDR3 length is 15 residues. Trimming pared 5 bases from V and 0 bases from J, leaving 10 bases between. Germline V CDR1 and CDR2: SGHNT, YENEEA.

The genes are TRBV28 and TRBJ2-3; maybe TRBD2 (6 bases). Germline values: CDR1 MDHEN, CDR2 SYDVKM. The CDR3 spans 15 residues. With 8 bases removed from V and 2 bases from J, the gap between germline ends came to 17 bases. CDR3 region: CASGRRVPNTDTQYF. DNA of the CDR3: TGTGCCAGCGGCAGGAGGGTCCCTAACACAGATACGCAGTATTTT.

V gene TRBV4-1 combines with J gene TRBJ1-3; unclear D gene. The CDR3 loop spans 15 amino acids. Trimming removed 0 bases at V and 1 base at J, with 7 bases between. Per the germline V gene, CDR1 is MGHRA and CDR2 is YSYEKL. The CDR3 region has the DNA TGCGCCAGCAGCCAAGAAAAACAGTCTGGAAACACCATATATTTT. Protein sequence: CASSQEKQSGNTIYF.

Regarding this clone: One junction end disagrees with the germline gene, perhaps due to a read error. The chain links TRBV2 to TRBJ2-7; TRBD1 matches at 10 bases. There are 13 residues in the CDR3. Germline CDR1 and CDR2: SNHLY and FYNNEI. The CDR3 sequence is CASRLLTPGQGPF. The DNA for the CDR3 is TGTGCCAGCAGACTCCTCACCCCGGGACAGGGGCCCTTC.

The genes are TRBV7-8 and TRBJ1-5; 8 bases match TRBD1. Trimming took 8 bases from V and 1 from J; bases not matched to a gene: 7. Looked up from germline, CDR1 is SGHVS and CDR2 is FQNEAQ. The length of the CDR3 is 15 residues. CDR3 in amino acids: CASGPGGASNQPQHF. The CDR3 DNA is TGTGCCAGCGGCCCAGGGGGCGCGAGCAATCAGCCCCAGCATTTT.

The chain combines TRBV6-6 with TRBJ1-6; a weak D match, TRBD1 (6 bases). Trimming cost V 7 bases and J 8 bases, with 18 bases left between them. CDR3 length: 15 amino acids. Germline CDR1 and CDR2: MNHNY and SVGAGI (reference sequence). The CDR3 DNA is TGTGCCAGCAAACCCAGACAGGCCAACGATTCACCCCTCCACTTT. Translation gives CASKPRQANDSPLHF.